A single sample is the source of the 29 T cell receptor beta chains below, sequenced in a study of beta chain features in type 1 diabetes. Overall study findings and caveats: In all four CD4+ subsets, TCRB CDR3 length was significantly, moderately reduced in type 1 diabetes.

Their target antigens are unknown. The isolated RNA, all of it, was reverse transcribed, so expressed TCRB transcripts were what got sequenced. The data were produced by immunoSEQ multiplex PCR, yet TCRdb's version contains in-frame clones alone and is incomplete. The table includes about 640,000 clones, 12% detected once. The sample consisted of naive CD4+ T cells from blood. Receptors were obtained from a man aged 30 to 45 with type 1 diabetes.

This clone was detected only a few times. This rearrangement joins TRBV7-2 to TRBJ2-5; no reliable D call. This CDR3 has 16 amino acids. Germline values: CDR1 SGHTA, CDR2 FQGNSA. V was cut by 1 base and J by 2 bases, with 14 bases left in between. DNA of the CDR3: TGTGCCAGCAGCTTAGTGAGTACGCCAGAGCAAGAGACCCAGTACTTC. Translated, it gives CASSLVSTPEQETQYF.

This clone was observed a handful of times. J is TRBJ2-1 and V is TRBV7-9, with unresolved D. Germline CDR1 is SEHNR and CDR2 is FQNEAQ (reference sequence). The CDR3 totals 15 residues. The V end was cut by 1 base, the J end by 4 bases, with 11 bases between. The CDR3 DNA follows: TGTGCCAGCAGCTTAGATCTATACGAGTACAATGAGCAGTTCTTC. Translated, it gives CASSLDLYEYNEQFF.

V usage is TRBV27 and J usage is TRBJ2-7; D perhaps matches TRBD2 (5 bases). V dropped 6 bases and J dropped 0 bases, with 12 bases sitting between them. The CDR3 spans 14 residues. CDR1 MNHEY and CDR2 SMNVEV come from the germline V gene (reference sequence). CDR3 protein: CASSSVGSSYEQYF. CDR3 sequence (DNA): TGTGCCAGCAGCTCCGTAGGGAGCTCCTACGAGCAGTACTTC.

A few counts support this clone. The chain combines TRBV29-1 with TRBJ2-3, with D uncertain. Between the trimmed V and J ends, which lost 7 bases and 6 bases, there was a span of 11 bases. The CDR3 consists of 11 residues. The germline CDR1 and CDR2 sequences are SQVTM and ANQGSEA. The DNA for the CDR3 is TGCAGCGCCACCTTCCCGGATACGCAGTATTTT. Protein product: CSATFPDTQYF.

The rearrangement uses TRBV6-5 and TRBJ1-5, with TRBD1 matching 8 bases. Losses at the gene ends were 5 bases for V and 6 bases for J; bases not matched to a gene: 6. CDR1 is MNHEY, CDR2 SVGAGI, per germline. The CDR3 is 14 amino acids. The CDR3 loop is CASSRDRGGQPQHF. CDR3 nucleotides: TGTGCCAGCAGTCGTGACAGGGGCGGTCAGCCCCAGCATTTT.

This clone was seen a handful of times. The V gene is TRBV23-1, the J gene TRBJ2-3, with 7 positions matching TRBD1. TRBV23-1 is treated as an ORF (open reading frame) with a function not yet certain. The CDR3 extends over 16 amino acids. The ends lost 3 bases at V and 4 bases at J; junction bases unmatched: 10. The CDR3 sequence: CASSQSLPGQADTQYF. CDR3 DNA: TGCGCCAGCAGTCAGTCCCTTCCCGGACAGGCAGATACGCAGTATTTT.

The gene calls are TRBV28 and TRBJ1-5; tentative D call: TRBD1 (5 bases). Trimming shortened V by 2 bases and J by 6 bases, and 14 bases separated the two germline ends. The CDR3 runs to 15 residues. Germline V gene sequence: CDR1 MDHEN, CDR2 SYDVKM. The CDR3 DNA reads TGTGCCAGCAGTTTAGCCCAGGGTATAGGTCAGCCCCAGCATTTT. Translating gives CASSLAQGIGQPQHF.

This clone was seen a few times. This chain connects TRBV6-5 to TRBJ1-2; maybe TRBD1 (5 bases). The ends were cut back, 5 bases at V and 8 bases at J, with 12 bases in the middle. This CDR3 region has 12 residues. CDR1 is MNHEY and CDR2 is SVGAGI in the germline V gene. Here the CDR3 reads CASSPAGDGYTF. The CDR3 DNA reads as TGTGCCAGCAGTCCCGCCGGGGACGGCTACACCTTC.

The J gene is TRBJ2-3, the V gene TRBV5-4; the D is unclear. Trimming removed 0 bases from V and 1 base from J, with 9 bases in between. The CDR3 loop spans 15 amino acids. Germline V gene lookup returns CDR1 SGHNT and CDR2 YYREEE (reference sequence). CDR3 sequence reads: CASSLVRAGTDTQYF. CDR3 DNA sequence: TGTGCCAGCAGCTTGGTTCGGGCGGGCACAGATACGCAGTATTTT.

This clone was seen more than once but under ten times. The chain combines TRBV21-1 with TRBJ2-7. TRBV21-1 counts as a pseudogene. The CDR3 is 13 amino acids. In nucleotides, the CDR3 is TGTGCCAGCAGGAGGGGAAGCTCCTACGAGCAGTACTTC. Its protein is CASRRGSSYEQYF.

This clone showed up just a few times. The chain joins TRBV30 to TRBJ1-3; D gene ambiguous. The CDR3 is made up of 13 amino acids. Trimming removed 3 bases at V and 3 bases at J, with 9 bases between. Per germline, CDR1 GTSNPN and CDR2 SVGIG (reference sequence). This CDR3 reads CAWRWGNGNTIYF. The CDR3 bases are TGTGCCTGGAGATGGGGAAATGGAAACACCATATATTTT.

In its sample, this clone was seen a few times. V usage is TRBV2 and J usage is TRBJ1-4; D may be TRBD1 (5 bases). V was shortened by 9 bases and J by 5 bases, with 13 bases between the two germline ends. Germline V gene lookup returns CDR1 SNHLY and CDR2 FYNNEI. CDR3 length: 13 residues. DNA for the CDR3: TGTGCCAGGGGGGGGTCCTCAAATGAAAAACTGTTTTTT. Translating gives CARGGSSNEKLFF. Filled out from reference TRBV2 and TRBJ1-4, the complete variable domain reads EPEVTQTPSHQVTQMGQEVILRCVPISNHLYFYWYRQILGQKVEFLVSFYNNEISEKSEIFDDQFSVERPDGSNFTLKIRSTKLEDSAMYFCARGGSSNEKLFFGSGTQLSVL.

The V gene is TRBV9, the J gene TRBJ2-1, with D tentatively TRBD2 (7 bases). With 3 bases removed from V and 5 bases from J, the gap between germline ends came to 18 bases. This CDR3 comprises 16 residues. Germline V gene sequence: CDR1 SGDLS, CDR2 YYNGEE. CDR3 coding DNA: TGTGCCAGCAGCGGAACGATCGGGGGGCCCGACAATGAGCAGTTCTTC. Translating it yields CASSGTIGGPDNEQFF.

This chain connects TRBV10-3 to TRBJ2-3, with D tentatively TRBD1 (5 bases). The germline CDR1 and CDR2 sequences are ENHRY and SYGVKD. The CDR3 runs to 14 residues. Trimming took off 0 bases at V and 4 bases at J, with 8 bases between the two ends. This CDR3 reads CAISESWGADTQYF. DNA of the CDR3: TGTGCCATCAGTGAGTCGTGGGGCGCAGATACGCAGTATTTT.

This chain links TRBV7-9 with TRBJ2-6, with a possible D match to TRBD1 (6 bases). The CDR3 is 14 amino acids. Between the trimmed V and J ends, which lost 6 bases and 0 bases, there was a span of 6 bases. Germline CDR1 reads SEHNR; CDR2 reads FQNEAQ (reference sequence). For the CDR3, the DNA is TGTGCCAGCAGACAGGGCTCTGGGGCCAACGTCCTGACTTTC. This encodes CASRQGSGANVLTF.

This clone was observed a handful of times. The chain has TRBV7-9 and TRBJ1-2; no clear D. The CDR3 is 12 residues long. The V end lost 5 bases, the J end lost 4 bases, and 8 bases lay between the germline ends. Germline values: CDR1 SEHNR, CDR2 FQNEAQ (reference sequence). Here the CDR3 DNA reads TGTGCCAGCAGCCCTCAACTCTATGGCTACACCTTC. The encoded protein is CASSPQLYGYTF.

The chain couples TRBV7-9 to TRBJ2-1; D is perhaps TRBD1 (6 bases). The V end was cut by 5 bases, the J end by 5 bases, with 16 bases between. Germline values: CDR1 SEHNR, CDR2 FQNEAQ (reference sequence). The CDR3 is 15 residues long. The CDR3 protein is CASSLPSQGNNEQFF. The CDR3 DNA reads TGTGCCAGCAGCCTACCTTCCCAGGGGAACAATGAGCAGTTCTTC.

The chain combines TRBV7-9 with TRBJ2-3; D remains ambiguous. Germline lookup yields CDR1 SEHNR and CDR2 FQNEAQ (reference sequence). With 2 bases removed from V and 4 bases from J, the gap between germline ends came to 7 bases. The CDR3 sequence is 13 residues long. This CDR3 is CASSLRVADTQYF. The CDR3 DNA follows: TGTGCCAGCAGCTTAAGAGTTGCAGATACGCAGTATTTT.

The chain joins TRBV5-1 to TRBJ2-1, with 10 bases fitting TRBD1. Germline V gene data show CDR1 as SGHRS and CDR2 as YFSETQ. This CDR3 spans 14 amino acids. J lost 7 bases, V lost 7 bases, and 8 bases had no gene match. The CDR3 spells CASSPGTGENEQFF. In DNA, the CDR3 is TGCGCCAGCTCCCCGGGGACAGGGGAGAATGAGCAGTTCTTC.

As concerns this clone: The same CDR3 arises from other DNA sequences in this sample as well. The gene calls are TRBV5-1 and TRBJ2-5; TRBD2 agrees at 9 bases. CDR1 and CDR2 (germline): SGHRS, YFSETQ. The CDR3 runs to 14 residues. Trimming at V came to 2 bases and at J to 2 bases, leaving 1 base not matched to a gene. DNA for the CDR3: TGCGCCAGCAGCTTCAGCGGGGGGCAAGAGACCCAGTACTTC. This translates into CASSFSGGQETQYF. Full variable domain (rest looked up from reference TRBV5-1 and TRBJ2-5): KAGVTQTPRYLIKTRGQQVTLSCSPISGHRSVSWYQQTPGQGLQFLFEYFSETQRNKGNFPGRFSGRQFSNSRSEMNVSTLELGDSALYLCASSFSGGQETQYFGPGTRLLVL.

The J gene is TRBJ2-7, the V gene TRBV27, with a possible D match to TRBD1 (5 bases). The V and J ends lost 6 bases and 0 bases respectively, with 15 bases between them. The CDR3 loop spans 15 amino acids. Germline V gene sequence: CDR1 MNHEY, CDR2 SMNVEV (reference sequence). The CDR3 DNA reads as TGTGCCAGCAGATCCCTTGGGGCGAGCTCCTACGAGCAGTACTTC. Translating gives CASRSLGASSYEQYF.

J is TRBJ2-1 and V is TRBV7-9; 13 bases match TRBD2. CDR1 is SEHNR and CDR2 is FQNEAQ in the germline V gene (reference sequence). This CDR3 is 14 amino acids long. J gave up 8 bases and V 5 bases, and 3 bases lay outside the gene matches. The CDR3 region has the DNA TGTGCCAGCAGCGGGACTAGCGGGGCCTATGAGCAGTTCTTC. Its protein product is CASSGTSGAYEQFF.

The sample holds a few counts of this clone. J is TRBJ2-3 and V is TRBV6-6; D unclear. There are 15 residues in the CDR3. The germline gives CDR1 MNHNY, CDR2 SVGAGI (reference sequence). V was cut by 4 bases and J by 6 bases, with 17 bases left in between. In DNA, the CDR3 is TGTGCCAGCAGTTTCCCGGGCTCCCTCTCCGATACGCAGTATTTT. It codes for CASSFPGSLSDTQYF.

The CDR3 nucleotides read TGCAGCGGGACGACAGGGGCGAACACTGAAGCTTTCTTT. Translating gives CSGTTGANTEAFF. This sequence joins TRBV29-1 and TRBJ1-1; TRBD1 matches at 8 bases. J lost 1 base, V lost 7 bases, and 5 bases had no gene match. Germline CDR1 reads SQVTM; CDR2 reads ANQGSEA. The CDR3 is 13 residues long.

This clone has a handful of counts. This chain joins TRBV6-5 and TRBJ2-1, with unresolved D. Deletions cut 2 bases from V and 1 base from J, with 3 bases between. Germline loops: CDR1 MNHEY, CDR2 SVGAGI. The CDR3 covers 13 residues. CDR3 region: CASSYASYNEQFF. The CDR3 region has the DNA TGTGCCAGCAGTTACGCGTCCTACAATGAGCAGTTCTTC.

The J gene is TRBJ2-1, the V gene TRBV5-1; no clear D. The CDR3 loop spans 14 amino acids. Trimming removed 0 bases at V and 12 bases at J, with 16 bases between. Germline values: CDR1 SGHRS, CDR2 YFSETQ. The CDR3 coding sequence is TGCGCCAGCAGCTTGGGAATGGTGGCCGATGGGCAGTTCTTC. Its protein is CASSLGMVADGQFF.

The chain uses TRBV13 and TRBJ1-2, with D perhaps matching TRBD1 (5 bases). CDR3 size: 12 residues. V lost 5 bases and J 3 bases, leaving 7 bases between the germline ends. The germline CDR1 and CDR2 sequences are PRHDT and FYEKMQ (reference sequence). The CDR3 nucleotides read TGTGCCAGCAGCCAAGGGGACTATGGCTACACCTTC. It codes for CASSQGDYGYTF.

This clone showed up just a few times. The V call is TRBV23-1, the J call TRBJ1-5; the match to TRBD1 covers 7 bases. TRBV23-1 is placed among ORFs of uncertain function. The CDR3 length is 15 residues. The trim removed 6 bases at V and 2 bases at J, leaving 7 bases unmatched. The CDR3 DNA follows: TGCGCCAGCAGCCAAGGGGGCCTCCGCAATCAGCCCCAGCATTTT. Its protein product is CASSQGGLRNQPQHF.

This clone has just a few counts. The V and J genes are TRBV18 and TRBJ1-6; D unclear. Per the germline V gene, CDR1 is KGHSH and CDR2 is LQKENI. The CDR3 consists of 13 residues. V dropped 1 base and J dropped 8 bases, with 6 bases sitting between them. CDR3 coding DNA: TGTGCCAGCTCACCACAGCGGGATTCACCCCTCCACTTT. Translation gives CASSPQRDSPLHF.